A single sample gave rise to the 13 T cell receptor beta chains below, sequenced in a study of T cells in Graves' hyperthyroidism and ophthalmopathy. Amplified regions were TCR beta CDR3 sequences from RNA transcripts. Researchers ran a first-round RT-PCR on the TCR CDR3 using the HTBI primer set. TCRdb processed the multiplex PCR reads anew with MiXCR; each CDR3 protein has one entry. The table records about 640,000 distinct CDR3 sequences, roughly 20% of them present only once. Material: blood. The source is a man between 25 and 39 years old with Graves' ophthalmopathy.

Notes on this clonotype: This sequence may be a read error, since a much larger clone differs from it by one base. The CDR3 end shows no conserved phenylalanine or tryptophan, and so a read error is likely. V and J are TRBV19 and TRBJ1-1; 8 bases line up with TRBD1. Trimming took 4 bases from V and 3 from J; bases not matched to a gene: 7. Germline V gene data show CDR1 as LNHDA and CDR2 as SQIVND (reference sequence). The CDR3 contains 15 residues. The CDR3 is CASSRTGKRDTEAFL. The CDR3 bases are TGTGCCAGTAGTAGGACAGGGAAGAGGGACACTGAAGCTTTCCTT.

This clonotype has more than one count but fewer than ten. This chain links TRBV7-9 with TRBJ2-7, with D perhaps matching TRBD1 or TRBD2 (5 bases each). This CDR3 comprises 13 residues. V lost 5 bases and J lost 5, with 13 bases in between. Germline V gene lookup returns CDR1 SEHNR and CDR2 FQNEAQ (reference sequence). The CDR3 nucleotides read TGTGCCAGCAGCGTGGGACCGCGACACGAGCAGTACTTC. This sequence encodes CASSVGPRHEQYF.

This clonotype was picked up many times. V and J are TRBV28 and TRBJ1-1; TRBD1 agrees at 9 bases. The CDR3 loop spans 13 amino acids. Looked up from germline, CDR1 is MDHEN and CDR2 is SYDVKM. The V segment lost 6 bases and the J segment 5 bases; nucleotides outside the gene matches: 4. The CDR3 protein is CASSPGQGTEAFF. CDR3 coding DNA: TGTGCCAGCAGCCCGGGACAGGGAACTGAAGCTTTCTTT.

The rearrangement joins TRBV19 to TRBJ1-1; maybe TRBD1 (5 bases). This CDR3 comprises 14 residues. With 3 bases removed from V and 3 bases from J, the gap between germline ends came to 11 bases. Germline values: CDR1 LNHDA, CDR2 SQIVND (reference sequence). The CDR3 sequence: CASSILDSYTEAFF. CDR3 nucleotide sequence: TGTGCCAGTAGTATTCTCGACAGCTACACTGAAGCTTTCTTT.

CDR3 amino acids: CASSSGQVLEKLFF. DNA for the CDR3: TGTGCCAGCAGTTCGGGACAGGTTCTCGAAAAACTGTTTTTT. V usage is TRBV28 and J usage is TRBJ1-4, with 8 bases aligning to TRBD1. The CDR3 length is 14 residues. V shed 4 bases, J shed 8 bases, and the junction held 6 bases outside the gene matches. Looked up from germline, CDR1 is MDHEN and CDR2 is SYDVKM.

This clonotype was seen only a few times. The chain employs TRBV5-1 and TRBJ2-2, with TRBD1 as a possible D gene (6 bases). Trimming took 3 bases from V and 1 from J, leaving 16 bases between them. Germline assignment: CDR1 SGHRS and CDR2 YFSETQ. This CDR3 is 17 amino acids long. The CDR3 coding sequence is TGCGCCAGCAGCTCACAGGTGGGGACACAGAACACCGGGGAGCTGTTTTTT. Its translation is CASSSQVGTQNTGELFF.

Turning to this clonotype: A much larger clone lies a single base off, so this may be a read error. The rearrangement links TRBV2 to TRBJ2-5; 8 positions agree with TRBD1. Trimming at V came to 6 bases and at J to 1 base, leaving 4 bases not matched to a gene. The CDR3 has 14 residues. Germline lookup yields CDR1 SNHLY and CDR2 FYNNEI. The DNA of the CDR3 is TGTGCCAGCAGGCCCGACAGGGGCCAAGAGACCCAGTACTTC. Its translation: CASRPDRGQETQYF.

This clonotype was counted only a few times. The V and J genes are TRBV6-2 or TRBV6-3 and TRBJ2-7; 8 bases are a match to TRBD1. The CDR3 runs to 13 residues. Trimming took 6 bases from V and 5 from J; bases not matched to a gene: 6. Germline CDR1 and CDR2: MNHEY and SVGEGT. For the CDR3, the DNA is TGTGCCAGCAGCCGGGACAGGACGAACGAGCAGTACTTC. Amino acid sequence: CASSRDRTNEQYF.

The chain employs TRBV6-5 and TRBJ2-5, with D perhaps matching TRBD1 (6 bases). This CDR3 spans 13 amino acids. V lost 5 bases to trimming and J lost 7 bases, with 14 bases between them. Germline loops: CDR1 MNHEY, CDR2 SVGAGI. CDR3 protein: CASSLQGLGTQYF. The CDR3 nucleotides are TGTGCCAGCAGTCTACAGGGTTTGGGGACCCAGTACTTC.

This chain links TRBV9 with TRBJ2-1; D gene uncertain. Trimming removed 0 bases from V and 4 bases from J, with 11 bases in between. Germline-derived CDR1 and CDR2 are SGDLS and YYNGEE. The CDR3 sequence is 15 residues long. CDR3 region: CASSVDRLEYNEQFF. CDR3 DNA: TGTGCCAGCAGCGTAGATAGGCTAGAGTACAATGAGCAGTTCTTC. Complete variable domain (other parts from reference TRBV9 and TRBJ2-1): DSGVTQTPKHLITATGQRVTLRCSPRSGDLSVYWYQQSLDQGLQFLIQYYNGEERAKGNILERFSAQQFPDLHSELNLSSLELGDSALYFCASSVDRLEYNEQFFGPGTRLTVL.

The rearrangement uses TRBV6-1 and TRBJ1-5, with D unresolved. The V gene lost 4 bases and the J gene lost 5 bases, with 9 bases spanning the gap. The CDR3 has 13 residues. The germline gives CDR1 MNHNS, CDR2 SASEGT. In DNA, the CDR3 is TGTGCCAGCAGTGTGGTCCCCGATCAGCCCCAGCATTTT. It encodes CASSVVPDQPQHF.

V gene TRBV19 combines with J gene TRBJ2-1; 7 bases agree with TRBD2. The CDR3 loop spans 15 amino acids. Per germline, CDR1 LNHDA and CDR2 SQIVND (reference sequence). Trimming took 1 base from V and 5 from J; bases not matched to a gene: 5. CDR3 bases: TGTGCCAGTAGTATAGCGGGAGGACCGAACAATGAGCAGTTCTTC. Protein product: CASSIAGGPNNEQFF.

This clonotype has a handful of counts. This chain connects TRBV20-1 to TRBJ2-1, with 7 bases identical to TRBD2. Germline V gene data show CDR1 as DFQATT and CDR2 as SNEGSKA (reference sequence). CDR3 length: 14 residues. The DNA for the CDR3 is TGCAGCCAATCTAGCGGAGGGGCTCACAATGAGCAGTTCTTC. It yields the protein CSQSSGGAHNEQFF.